The clone carrying this T cell receptor (beta chain) was seen a few times. The source of the sample is a study of identifying expanded T cells in peripheral blood. TCRdb keeps only in-frame clones here, not all; method: immunoSEQ multiplex PCR. There are under 130,000 clones in the sample; more than 85% occur only once, and about 16% lies in the top ten. J was trimmed by 7 bases and V by 4 bases; bases with no gene match: 7. The CDR3 sequence is 14 residues long. Germline CDR1 and CDR2: KGHSH and LQKENI. The sequence was obtained from a person aged 18 to 69 in good health. The rearrangement joins TRBV18 to TRBJ1-2, with 9 bases lining up with TRBD1. The material sequenced was blood. The CDR3 DNA follows: TGTGCCAGCTCACTGGAACAGGGGGCTGGTGGCTACACCTTC. Translation gives CASSLEQGAGGYTF.